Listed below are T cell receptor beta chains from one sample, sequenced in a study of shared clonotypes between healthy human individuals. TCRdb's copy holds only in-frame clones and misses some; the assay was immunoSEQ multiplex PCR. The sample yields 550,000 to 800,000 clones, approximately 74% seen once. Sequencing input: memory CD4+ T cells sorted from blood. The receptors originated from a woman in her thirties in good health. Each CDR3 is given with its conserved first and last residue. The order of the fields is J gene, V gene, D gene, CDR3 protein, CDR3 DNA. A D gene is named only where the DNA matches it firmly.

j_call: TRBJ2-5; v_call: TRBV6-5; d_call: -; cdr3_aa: CASSSGWQTQYF; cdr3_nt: TGTGCCAGCAGTTCGGGGTGGCAGACCCAGTACTTC
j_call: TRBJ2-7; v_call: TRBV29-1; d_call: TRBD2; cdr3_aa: CSVGGLADWDEQYF; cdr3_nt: TGCAGCGTTGGTGGACTAGCGGATTGGGACGAGCAGTACTTC
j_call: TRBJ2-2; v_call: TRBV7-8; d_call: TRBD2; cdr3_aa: CASSPALAGTGELFF; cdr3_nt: TGTGCCAGCAGCCCGGCGCTAGCGGGCACCGGGGAGCTGTTTTTT
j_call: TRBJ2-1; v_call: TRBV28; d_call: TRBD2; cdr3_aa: CASSPPRLAGGPNTNEQFF; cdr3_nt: TGTGCCAGCAGTCCTCCACGACTAGCGGGAGGGCCGAACACAAATGAGCAGTTCTTC
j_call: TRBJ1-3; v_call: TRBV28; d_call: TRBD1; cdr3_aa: CASSLSGQGENTIYF; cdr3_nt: TGTGCCAGCAGTTTGTCGGGACAGGGAGAAAACACCATATATTTT
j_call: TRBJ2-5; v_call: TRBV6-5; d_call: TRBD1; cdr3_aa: CASSYSTGTGQETQYF; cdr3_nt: TGTGCCAGCAGTTACTCGACCGGGACAGGACAAGAGACCCAGTACTTC
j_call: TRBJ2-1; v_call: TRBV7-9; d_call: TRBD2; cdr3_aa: CASSSLAGGPLNEQFF; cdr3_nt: TGTGCCAGCAGCAGCTTAGCGGGAGGGCCTTTGAATGAGCAGTTCTTC
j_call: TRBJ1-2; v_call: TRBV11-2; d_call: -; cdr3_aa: CASSLDMGGRGYTF; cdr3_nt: TGTGCCAGCAGCTTAGATATGGGGGGGCGAGGCTACACCTTC
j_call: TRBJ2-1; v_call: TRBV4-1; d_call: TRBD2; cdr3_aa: CASSPVAGVGSYNEQFF; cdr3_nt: TGCGCCAGCAGCCCCGTGGCGGGAGTGGGCTCCTACAATGAGCAGTTCTTC
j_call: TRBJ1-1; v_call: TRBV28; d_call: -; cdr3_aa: CASSFRTAANTEAFF; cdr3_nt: TGTGCCAGCAGTTTCAGGACGGCCGCGAACACTGAAGCTTTCTTT
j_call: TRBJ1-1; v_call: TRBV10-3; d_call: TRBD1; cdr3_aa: CAISDARTGFTEAFF; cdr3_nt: TGTGCCATCAGTGATGCTCGGACAGGGTTCACTGAAGCTTTCTTT
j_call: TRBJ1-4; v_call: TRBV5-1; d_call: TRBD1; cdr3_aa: CASSPSTGGVEKLFF; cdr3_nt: TGCGCCAGCAGCCCGAGTACAGGGGGTGTTGAAAAACTGTTTTTT
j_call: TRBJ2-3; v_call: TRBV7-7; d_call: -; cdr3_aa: CASSKTGKTQYF; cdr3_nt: TGTGCCAGCAGCAAAACAGGGAAAACGCAGTATTTT
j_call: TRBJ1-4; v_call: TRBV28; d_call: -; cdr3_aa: CASTFLGGLEKLFF; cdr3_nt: TGTGCCAGCACCTTCCTGGGGGGCCTTGAAAAACTGTTTTTT
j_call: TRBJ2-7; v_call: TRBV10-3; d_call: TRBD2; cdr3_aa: CAISWTAGETYEQYF; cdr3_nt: TGTGCCATCAGTTGGACAGCGGGGGAAACCTACGAGCAGTACTTC
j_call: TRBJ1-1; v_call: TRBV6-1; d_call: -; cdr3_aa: CASSEALGEKAFF; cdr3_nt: TGTGCCAGCAGTGAAGCGTTGGGGGAAAAAGCTTTCTTT
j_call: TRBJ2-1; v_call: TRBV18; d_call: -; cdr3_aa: CASSPVPPPEFF; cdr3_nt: TGTGCCAGCTCACCAGTGCCGCCCCCGGAGTTCTTC
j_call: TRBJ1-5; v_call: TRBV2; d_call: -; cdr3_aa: CASRGRPNQPQHF; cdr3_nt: TGTGCCAGCAGGGGCCGGCCCAATCAGCCCCAGCATTTT
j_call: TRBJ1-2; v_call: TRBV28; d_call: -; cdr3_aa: CASSLNGYGYTF; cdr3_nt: TGTGCCAGCAGTTTGAACGGCTATGGCTACACCTTC
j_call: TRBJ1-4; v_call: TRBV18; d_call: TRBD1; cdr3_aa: CASSPRGRTNEKLFF; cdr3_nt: TGTGCCAGCTCACCAAGGGGGCGAACTAATGAAAAACTGTTTTTT
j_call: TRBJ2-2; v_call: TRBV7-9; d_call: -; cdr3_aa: CASSLARGGTGELFF; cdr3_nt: TGTGCCAGCAGCTTAGCAAGAGGGGGCACCGGGGAGCTGTTTTTT
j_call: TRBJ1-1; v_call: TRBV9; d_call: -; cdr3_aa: CASSVEGRNTEAFF; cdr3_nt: TGTGCCAGCAGCGTGGAGGGGCGGAACACTGAAGCTTTCTTT
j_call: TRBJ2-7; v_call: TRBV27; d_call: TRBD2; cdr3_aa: CASSFRGGYEQYF; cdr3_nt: TGTGCCAGCAGTTTTCGCGGGGGGTACGAGCAGTACTTC
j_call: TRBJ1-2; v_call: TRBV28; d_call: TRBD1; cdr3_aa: CASRDRGQLGYGYTF; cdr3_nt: TGTGCCAGCAGAGACAGGGGACAGCTAGGCTATGGCTACACCTTC